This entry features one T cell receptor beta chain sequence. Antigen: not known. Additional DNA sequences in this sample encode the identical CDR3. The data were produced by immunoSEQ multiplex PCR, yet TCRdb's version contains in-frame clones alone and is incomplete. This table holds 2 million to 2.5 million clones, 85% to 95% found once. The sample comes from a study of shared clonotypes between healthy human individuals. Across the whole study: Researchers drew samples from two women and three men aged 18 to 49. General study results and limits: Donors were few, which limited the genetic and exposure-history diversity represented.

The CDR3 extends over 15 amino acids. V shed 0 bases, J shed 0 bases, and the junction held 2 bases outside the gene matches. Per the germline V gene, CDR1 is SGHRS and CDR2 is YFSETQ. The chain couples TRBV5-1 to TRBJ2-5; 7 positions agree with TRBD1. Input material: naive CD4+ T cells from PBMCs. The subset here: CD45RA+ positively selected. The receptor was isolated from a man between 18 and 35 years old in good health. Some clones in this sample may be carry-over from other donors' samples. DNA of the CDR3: TGCGCCAGCAGCTTGGGACAGGGAAACCAAGAGACCCAGTACTTC. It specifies CASSLGQGNQETQYF.